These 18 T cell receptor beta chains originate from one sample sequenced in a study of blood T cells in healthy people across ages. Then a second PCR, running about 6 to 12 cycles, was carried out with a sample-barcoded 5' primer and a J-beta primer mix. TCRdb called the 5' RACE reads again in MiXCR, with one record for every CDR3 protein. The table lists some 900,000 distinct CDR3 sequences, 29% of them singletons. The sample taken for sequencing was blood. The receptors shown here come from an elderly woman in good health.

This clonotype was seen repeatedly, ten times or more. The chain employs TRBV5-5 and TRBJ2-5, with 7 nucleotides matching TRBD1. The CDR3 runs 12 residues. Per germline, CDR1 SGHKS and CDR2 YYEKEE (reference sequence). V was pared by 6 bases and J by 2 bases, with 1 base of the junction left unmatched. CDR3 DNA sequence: TGTGCCAGCACCAGGGGGCAAGAGACCCAGTACTTC. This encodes CASTRGQETQYF.

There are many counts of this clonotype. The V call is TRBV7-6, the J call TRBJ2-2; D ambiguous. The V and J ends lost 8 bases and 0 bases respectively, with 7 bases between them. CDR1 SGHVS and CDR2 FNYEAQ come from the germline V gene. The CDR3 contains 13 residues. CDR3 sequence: CASAGSNTGELFF. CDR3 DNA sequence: TGTGCCAGCGCAGGATCGAACACCGGGGAGCTGTTTTTT.

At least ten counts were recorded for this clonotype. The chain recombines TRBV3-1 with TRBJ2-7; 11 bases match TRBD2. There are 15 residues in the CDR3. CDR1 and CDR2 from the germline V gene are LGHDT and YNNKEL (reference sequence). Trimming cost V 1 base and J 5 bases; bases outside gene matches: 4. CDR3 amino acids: CASSQVPSGGHEQYF. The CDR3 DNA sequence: TGTGCCAGCAGCCAAGTACCTAGCGGGGGGCACGAGCAGTACTTC.

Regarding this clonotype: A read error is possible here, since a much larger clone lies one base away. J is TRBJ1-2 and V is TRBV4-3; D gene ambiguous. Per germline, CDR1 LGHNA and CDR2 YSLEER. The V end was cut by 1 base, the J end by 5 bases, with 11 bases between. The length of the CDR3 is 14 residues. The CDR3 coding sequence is TGCGCCAGCAGCCAAGCAAAGTCGGGATATGGCTACACCTTC. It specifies CASSQAKSGYGYTF.

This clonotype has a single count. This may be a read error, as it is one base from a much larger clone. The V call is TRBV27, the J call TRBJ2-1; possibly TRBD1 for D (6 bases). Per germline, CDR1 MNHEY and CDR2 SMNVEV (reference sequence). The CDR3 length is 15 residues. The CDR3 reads CASSNRVSSCNEQFF. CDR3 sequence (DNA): TGTGCCAGCAGCAACAGGGTTAGCTCCTGCAATGAGCAGTTCTTC.

The chain's CDR3 is CASRNRGRNYGYTF. The CDR3 coding sequence is TGTGCCAGCAGAAACAGGGGGCGAAACTATGGCTACACCTTC. V is TRBV2 and J is TRBJ1-2, with TRBD1 matching 9 bases. The length of the CDR3 is 14 residues. V shed 6 bases, J shed 2 bases, and the junction held 4 bases outside the gene matches. CDR1 and CDR2 (germline): SNHLY, FYNNEI. Looking up the rest from reference TRBV2 and TRBJ1-2 gives the full variable domain: EPEVTQTPSHQVTQMGQEVILRCVPISNHLYFYWYRQILGQKVEFLVSFYNNEISEKSEIFDDQFSVERPDGSNFTLKIRSTKLEDSAMYFCASRNRGRNYGYTFGSGTRLTVV.

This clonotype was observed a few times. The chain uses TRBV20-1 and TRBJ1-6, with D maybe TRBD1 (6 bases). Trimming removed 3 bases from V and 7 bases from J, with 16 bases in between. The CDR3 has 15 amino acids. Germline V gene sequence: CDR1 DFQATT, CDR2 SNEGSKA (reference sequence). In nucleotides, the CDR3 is TGCAGTGCTAGGGGAACCGGGACAAAGAATTCACCCCTCCACTTT. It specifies CSARGTGTKNSPLHF.

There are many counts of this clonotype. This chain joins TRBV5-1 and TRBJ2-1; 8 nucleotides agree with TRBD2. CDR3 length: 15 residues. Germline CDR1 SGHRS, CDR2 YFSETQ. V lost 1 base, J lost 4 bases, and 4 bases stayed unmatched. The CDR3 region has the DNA TGCGCCAGCAGCTTGACGGCGGGGGGTTACAATGAGCAGTTCTTC. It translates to CASSLTAGGYNEQFF.

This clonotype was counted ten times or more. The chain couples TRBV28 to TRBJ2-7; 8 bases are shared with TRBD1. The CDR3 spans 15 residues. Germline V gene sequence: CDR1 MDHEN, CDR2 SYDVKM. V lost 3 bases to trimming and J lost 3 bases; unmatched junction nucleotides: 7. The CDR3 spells CASSFQGAKIYEQYF. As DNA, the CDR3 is TGTGCCAGCAGTTTCCAGGGGGCGAAGATCTACGAGCAGTACTTC. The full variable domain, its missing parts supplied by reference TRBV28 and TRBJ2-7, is DVKVTQSSRYLVKRTGEKVFLECVQDMDHENMFWYRQDPGLGLRLIYFSYDVKMKEKGDIPEGYSVSREKKERFSLILESASTNQTSMYLCASSFQGAKIYEQYFGPGTRLTVT.

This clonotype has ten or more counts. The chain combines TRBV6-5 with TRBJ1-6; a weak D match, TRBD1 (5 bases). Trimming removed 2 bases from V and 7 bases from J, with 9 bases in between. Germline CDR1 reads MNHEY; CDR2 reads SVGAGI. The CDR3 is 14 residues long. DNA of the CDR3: TGTGCCAGCAGTTACGGGGGTTTCAATTCACCCCTCCACTTT. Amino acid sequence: CASSYGGFNSPLHF.

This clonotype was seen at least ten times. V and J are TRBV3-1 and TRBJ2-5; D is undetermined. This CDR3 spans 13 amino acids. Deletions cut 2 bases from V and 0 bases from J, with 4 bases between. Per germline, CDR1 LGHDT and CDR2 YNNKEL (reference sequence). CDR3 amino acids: CASSQLHQETQYF. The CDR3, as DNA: TGTGCCAGCAGCCAACTACACCAAGAGACCCAGTACTTC.

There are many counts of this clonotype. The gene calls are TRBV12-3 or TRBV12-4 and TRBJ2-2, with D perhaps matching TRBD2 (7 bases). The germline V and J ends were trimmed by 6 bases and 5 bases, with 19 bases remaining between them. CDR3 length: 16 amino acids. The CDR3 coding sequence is TGTGCCAGCAGGCCGAGGGGGGGGCGCGGTACCGGGGAGCTGTTTTTT. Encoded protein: CASRPRGGRGTGELFF.

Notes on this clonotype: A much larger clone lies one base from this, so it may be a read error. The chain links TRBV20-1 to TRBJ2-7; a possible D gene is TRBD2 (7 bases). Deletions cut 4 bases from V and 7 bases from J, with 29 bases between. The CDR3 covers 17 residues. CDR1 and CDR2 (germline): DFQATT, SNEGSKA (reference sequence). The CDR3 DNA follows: TGCAGTGCTAATCCACGGTGGGCGCGGGGGCCCAACAATGAGCAGTACTTC. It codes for CSANPRWARGPNNEQYF.

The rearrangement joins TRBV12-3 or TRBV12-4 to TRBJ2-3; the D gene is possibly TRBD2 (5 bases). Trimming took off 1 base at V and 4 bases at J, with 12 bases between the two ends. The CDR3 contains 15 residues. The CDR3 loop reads CASSLEASYADTQYF. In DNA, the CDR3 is TGTGCCAGCAGTTTAGAGGCTAGCTACGCAGATACGCAGTATTTT.

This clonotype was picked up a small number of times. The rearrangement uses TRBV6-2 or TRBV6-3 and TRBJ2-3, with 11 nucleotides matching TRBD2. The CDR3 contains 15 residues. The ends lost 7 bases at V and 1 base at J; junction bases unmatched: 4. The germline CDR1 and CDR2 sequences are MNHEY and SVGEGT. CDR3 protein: CASTSLAGGTDTQYF. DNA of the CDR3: TGTGCCAGCACTTCACTAGCGGGGGGCACAGATACGCAGTATTTT.

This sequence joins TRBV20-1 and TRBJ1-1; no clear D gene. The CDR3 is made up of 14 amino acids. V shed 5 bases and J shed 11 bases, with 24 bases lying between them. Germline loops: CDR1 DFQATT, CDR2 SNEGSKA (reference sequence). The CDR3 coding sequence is TGCAGTGCTTCTTCGACGGGCTCTGTTCGGGCGGCTTTCTTT. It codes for CSASSTGSVRAAFF.

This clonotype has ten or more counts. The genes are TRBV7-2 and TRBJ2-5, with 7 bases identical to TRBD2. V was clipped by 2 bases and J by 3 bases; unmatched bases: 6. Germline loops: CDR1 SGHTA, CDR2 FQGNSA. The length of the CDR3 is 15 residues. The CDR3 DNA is TGTGCCAGCAGCTTATTTGGGGGGGGGGAAGAGACCCAGTACTTC. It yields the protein CASSLFGGGEETQYF.

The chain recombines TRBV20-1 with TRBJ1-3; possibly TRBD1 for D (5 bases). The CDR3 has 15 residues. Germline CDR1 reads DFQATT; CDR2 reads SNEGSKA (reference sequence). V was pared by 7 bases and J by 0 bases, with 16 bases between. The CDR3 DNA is TGCAGTGTGTTCCGCGCAGGGAGCTCTGGAAACACCATATATTTT. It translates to CSVFRAGSSGNTIYF.